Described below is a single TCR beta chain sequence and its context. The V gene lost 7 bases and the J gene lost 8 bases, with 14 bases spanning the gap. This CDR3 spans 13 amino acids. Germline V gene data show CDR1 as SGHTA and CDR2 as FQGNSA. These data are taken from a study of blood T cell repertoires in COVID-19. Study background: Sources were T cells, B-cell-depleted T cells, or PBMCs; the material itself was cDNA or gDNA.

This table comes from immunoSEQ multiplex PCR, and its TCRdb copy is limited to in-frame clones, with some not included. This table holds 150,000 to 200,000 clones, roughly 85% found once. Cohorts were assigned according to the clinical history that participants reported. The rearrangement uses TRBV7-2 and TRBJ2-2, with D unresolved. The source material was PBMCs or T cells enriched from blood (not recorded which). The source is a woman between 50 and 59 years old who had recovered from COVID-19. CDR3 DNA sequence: TGTGCCAGCATCGGTCTACTCCCAGGGGAGCTGTTTTTT. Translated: CASIGLLPGELFF.